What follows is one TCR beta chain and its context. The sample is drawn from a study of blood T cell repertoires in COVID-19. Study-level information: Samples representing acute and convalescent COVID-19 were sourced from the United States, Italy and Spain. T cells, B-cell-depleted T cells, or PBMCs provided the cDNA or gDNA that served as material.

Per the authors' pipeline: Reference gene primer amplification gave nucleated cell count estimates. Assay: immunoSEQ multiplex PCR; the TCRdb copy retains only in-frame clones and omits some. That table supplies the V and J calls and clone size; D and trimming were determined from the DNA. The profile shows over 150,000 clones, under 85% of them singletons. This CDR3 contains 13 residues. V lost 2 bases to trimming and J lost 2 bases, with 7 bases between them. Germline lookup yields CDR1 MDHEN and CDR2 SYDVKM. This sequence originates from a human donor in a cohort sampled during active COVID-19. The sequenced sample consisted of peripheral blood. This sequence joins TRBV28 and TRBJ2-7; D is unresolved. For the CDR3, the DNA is TGTGCCAGCAGTTTAAGCCAAACCTACGAGCAGTACTTC. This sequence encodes CASSLSQTYEQYF.